This T cell receptor (beta chain) was captured by sequencing in a study of response to subunit inactivated influenza vaccine. TCRdb ran MiXCR on the RT-PCR reads and lists one entry per CDR3 protein. The repertoire holds about 540,000 distinct CDR3 sequences, with around 25% as singletons. CDR3 length: 16 residues. Looked up from germline, CDR1 is DFQATT and CDR2 is SNEGSKA (reference sequence). Trimming took 6 bases from V and 3 from J; bases not matched to a gene: 14. These same data were also listed under a study on T cells expressing NK-cell markers. In that study: 5'RACE template switching with UMIs produced the TCR beta cDNA.

Here the sequenced sample was CD4+ T cells sorted from PBMCs, taken 11 to 12 days after vaccination. The chain carries TRBV20-1 and TRBJ2-5; 9 bases fit TRBD2. This TCR came from a man between 45 and 60 years old who received an inactivated influenza vaccine. The CDR3 nucleotides are TGCAGTGCAAGGGGGTTGGCTAGCGGGGTTAAAGAGACCCAGTACTTC. Its translation: CSARGLASGVKETQYF.